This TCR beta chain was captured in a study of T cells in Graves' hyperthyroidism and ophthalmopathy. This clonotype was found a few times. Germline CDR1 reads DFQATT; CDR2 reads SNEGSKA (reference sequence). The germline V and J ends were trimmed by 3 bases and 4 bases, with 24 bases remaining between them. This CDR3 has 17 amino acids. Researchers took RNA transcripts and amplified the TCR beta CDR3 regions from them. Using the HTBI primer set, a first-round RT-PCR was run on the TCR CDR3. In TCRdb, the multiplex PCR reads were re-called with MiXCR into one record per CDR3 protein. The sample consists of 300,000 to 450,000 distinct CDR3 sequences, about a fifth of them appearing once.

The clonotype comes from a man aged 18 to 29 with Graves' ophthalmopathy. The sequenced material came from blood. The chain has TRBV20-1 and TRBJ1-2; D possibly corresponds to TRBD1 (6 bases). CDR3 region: CSASHLGSGAGIYGYTF. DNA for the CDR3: TGCAGTGCTAGTCACCTAGGTTCGGGGGCAGGCATCTATGGCTACACCTTC.